The 19 T cell receptor beta chains listed next were all sequenced from one sample in a study of blood T cell repertoires in COVID-19. Repertoires were generated with immunoSEQ multiplex PCR, while TCRdb's copy carries only in-frame clones and drops some. The data contain approximately 240,000 clones, roughly 84% of them singletons. The source material was peripheral blood. The receptors stem from a woman aged 40 to 50 who had recovered from COVID-19.

The V and J genes are TRBV7-2 and TRBJ2-1; maybe TRBD2 (6 bases). V shed 6 bases and J shed 3 bases, with 15 bases lying between them. The CDR3 is 15 residues long. The V gene's germline CDR1 is SGHTA and CDR2 FQGNSA. The CDR3 DNA reads as TGTGCCAGCAGTACCCGGGGGAGCTACTACAATGAGCAGTTCTTC. This translates into CASSTRGSYYNEQFF.

This CDR3 reads CATSRVETGFSPLHF. DNA for the CDR3: TGTGCCACCAGCAGAGTGGAGACAGGGTTTTCACCCCTCCACTTT. The V gene is TRBV15, the J gene TRBJ1-6; 7 nucleotides agree with TRBD1. Germline trimming cut 1 base from V and 9 bases from J; bases unmatched to any gene: 6. CDR3 length: 15 amino acids. CDR1 is LNHNV, CDR2 YYDKDF, per germline (reference sequence).

The J gene is TRBJ2-1, the V gene TRBV5-1, with TRBD1 identical over 11 bases. This CDR3 has 16 residues. V gave up 2 bases and J gave up 7 bases; unmatched junction bases: 8. The germline V gene encodes CDR1 SGHRS and CDR2 YFSETQ. In nucleotides, the CDR3 is TGCGCCAGCAGCTTAACCGGGACAGGGGGTCGGAATGAGCAGTTCTTC. It is translated as CASSLTGTGGRNEQFF.

The chain carries TRBV7-9 and TRBJ1-1; no clear D. The CDR3 consists of 14 residues. V lost 3 bases, J lost 0 bases, and 8 bases lay in between. Germline V gene data show CDR1 as SEHNR and CDR2 as FQNEAQ (reference sequence). CDR3 in DNA: TGTGCCAGCAGCTTGGGAGGGATGAACACTGAAGCTTTCTTT. Its protein is CASSLGGMNTEAFF. Filled out from reference TRBV7-9 and TRBJ1-1, the complete variable domain reads DTGVSQNPRHKITKRGQNVTFRCDPISEHNRLYWYRQTLGQGPEFLTYFQNEAQLEKSRLLSDRFSAERPKGSFSTLEIQRTEQGDSAMYLCASSLGGMNTEAFFGQGTRLTVV.

This chain's CDR3 is CASSLRQAPSPVAKNIQYF. CDR3 coding DNA: TGTGCCAGCAGTCTCCGACAGGCCCCGTCCCCTGTAGCCAAAAACATTCAGTACTTC. This chain links TRBV6-2 or TRBV6-3 with TRBJ2-4; maybe TRBD1 (6 bases). The germline V gene encodes CDR1 MNHEY and CDR2 SVGEGT. Trimming cost V 5 bases and J 0 bases, with 23 bases left between them. The CDR3 has 19 amino acids.

This chain connects TRBV6-6 to TRBJ1-5; a weak D match, TRBD1 (6 bases). The V and J ends lost 7 bases and 1 base respectively, with 14 bases between them. Germline V lookup: CDR1 MNHNY, CDR2 SVGAGI (reference sequence). This CDR3 spans 15 amino acids. CDR3 DNA sequence: TGTGCCAGCACCAGGGAGAGGGGGAGCAATCAGCCCCAGCATTTT. Protein product: CASTRERGSNQPQHF.

V and J are TRBV7-8 and TRBJ2-7, with a possible D match to TRBD2 (5 bases). Deletions cut 1 base from V and 6 bases from J, with 7 bases between. The CDR3 spans 12 residues. Per germline, CDR1 SGHVS and CDR2 FQNEAQ. The CDR3 sequence: CASSLVGSEQYF. The CDR3 nucleotides are TGTGCCAGCAGCTTAGTAGGGAGCGAGCAGTACTTC.

The V call is TRBV2, the J call TRBJ1-2; no clear D. CDR3 size: 12 residues. Between the trimmed V and J ends, which lost 7 bases and 7 bases, there was a span of 13 bases. Germline V gives CDR1 SNHLY, CDR2 FYNNEI. This chain's CDR3 is CASTELRSGYTF. For the CDR3, the DNA is TGTGCCAGCACGGAGTTAAGAAGTGGCTACACCTTC. Using reference TRBV2 and TRBJ1-2 for the parts outside the CDR3, the full variable domain is EPEVTQTPSHQVTQMGQEVILRCVPISNHLYFYWYRQILGQKVEFLVSFYNNEISEKSEIFDDQFSVERPDGSNFTLKIRSTKLEDSAMYFCASTELRSGYTFGSGTRLTVV.

The chain joins TRBV28 to TRBJ2-5; TRBD1 matches 8 bases. V gave up 4 bases and J gave up 0 bases; unmatched junction bases: 4. Germline assignment: CDR1 MDHEN and CDR2 SYDVKM. CDR3 length: 15 residues. Here the CDR3 DNA reads TGTGCCAGCAGTTCGGCAGGGGGCAACCAAGAGACCCAGTACTTC. Translated, it gives CASSSAGGNQETQYF.

This chain links TRBV5-1 with TRBJ1-1; D is unresolved. The V end was cut by 0 bases, the J end by 4 bases, with 7 bases between. Germline V gives CDR1 SGHRS, CDR2 YFSETQ. The CDR3 has 13 residues. This CDR3 is CASSLVRSTEAFF. In DNA, the CDR3 is TGCGCCAGCAGCTTGGTTCGTAGCACTGAAGCTTTCTTT.

The chain combines TRBV19 with TRBJ2-7; 9 nucleotides agree with TRBD1. V shed 2 bases, J shed 3 bases, and the junction held 8 bases outside the gene matches. The CDR3 covers 16 residues. The germline V gene has CDR1 LNHDA and CDR2 SQIVND (reference sequence). Here the CDR3 DNA reads TGTGCCAGTAGTATAAACCCGGGACAGGGAGTCTACGAGCAGTACTTC. As protein: CASSINPGQGVYEQYF. Based on the CDR3 plus reference TRBV19 and TRBJ2-7, the full variable domain is DGGITQSPKYLFRKEGQNVTLSCEQNLNHDAMYWYRQDPGQGLRLIYYSQIVNDFQKGDIAEGYSVSREKKESFPLTVTSAQKNPTAFYLCASSINPGQGVYEQYFGPGTRLTVT.

The V call is TRBV9, the J call TRBJ1-6; no clear D gene. Germline V CDR1 and CDR2: SGDLS, YYNGEE. The V end lost 0 bases, the J end lost 7 bases, and 14 bases lay between the germline ends. The CDR3 runs to 16 residues. Here the CDR3 reads CASSVEGAEVNSPLHF. Here the CDR3 DNA reads TGTGCCAGCAGCGTAGAAGGAGCGGAGGTCAATTCACCCCTCCACTTT.

The gene calls are TRBV25-1 and TRBJ1-1, with D possibly matching TRBD1 (6 bases). There are 17 residues in the CDR3. Between the trimmed V and J ends, which lost 1 base and 4 bases, there was a span of 19 bases. Per germline, CDR1 MGHDK and CDR2 SYGVNS. The CDR3 loop is CASSESTVQGDSTEAFF. The CDR3, as DNA: TGTGCCAGCAGTGAATCAACGGTACAGGGTGATAGCACTGAAGCTTTCTTT.

This clone was observed a single time. This rearrangement joins TRBV19 to TRBJ2-5; 10 bases match TRBD1. The CDR3 has 15 residues. V lost 4 bases, J lost 2 bases, and 4 bases stayed unmatched. Germline V gene sequence: CDR1 LNHDA, CDR2 SQIVND (reference sequence). CDR3 residues: CASSTGQGVQETQYF. The CDR3 DNA follows: TGTGCCAGTAGTACCGGACAGGGGGTACAAGAGACCCAGTACTTC.

V and J are TRBV7-8 and TRBJ1-4; D may be TRBD1 (5 bases). V was cut by 3 bases and J by 3 bases, with 17 bases left in between. Germline V gives CDR1 SGHVS, CDR2 FQNEAQ. There are 17 residues in the CDR3. The CDR3, as DNA: TGTGCCAGCAGCTTTGTTATCGGGGGTGTACCTAATGAAAAACTGTTTTTT. Its translation is CASSFVIGGVPNEKLFF.

The chain links TRBV2 to TRBJ2-5; maybe TRBD2 (5 bases). V lost 5 bases, J lost 9 bases, and 7 bases lay in between. This CDR3 comprises 10 residues. Looked up from germline, CDR1 is SNHLY and CDR2 is FYNNEI. The chain's CDR3 is CASSLGAQYF. The CDR3 DNA follows: TGTGCCAGCAGTCTGGGAGCCCAGTACTTC.

J is TRBJ2-7 and V is TRBV9; 8 bases are a match to TRBD1. Germline V lookup: CDR1 SGDLS, CDR2 YYNGEE. Trimming cost V 8 bases and J 2 bases; bases outside gene matches: 9. The CDR3 is made up of 14 amino acids. CDR3 bases: TGTGCCAGTTCACAGGGGGATAAAGCCTACGAGCAGTACTTC. As protein: CASSQGDKAYEQYF.

This clone was seen a few times. The V call is TRBV13, the J call TRBJ1-3, with a tentative D call TRBD1 (5 bases). Germline lookup yields CDR1 PRHDT and CDR2 FYEKMQ (reference sequence). The CDR3 covers 15 residues. Trimming took off 3 bases at V and 2 bases at J, with 11 bases between the two ends. In DNA, the CDR3 is TGTGCCAGCAGCTTCCAGGGTAGTACTGGAAACACCATATATTTT. It specifies CASSFQGSTGNTIYF.

In the case of this clone: This may be a read error: a much more frequent sequence differs by one nucleotide. The chain combines TRBV24-1 with TRBJ1-5; D is possibly TRBD1 (5 bases). CDR3 length equals 14 residues. The germline V gene encodes CDR1 KGHDR and CDR2 SFDVKD. CDR3 in DNA: TGTGCCACCAGTGATTTCGACAGTAATCGGCCCCAGCATTTT. This gives the protein CATSDFDSNRPQHF.